This record looks at one T cell receptor beta chain sequence and its context. The sample is drawn from a study of CD8 T cells in Susac syndrome. Random hexamers were used to reverse transcribe the RNA input (roughly 0.5 to 1 ug). TCRdb fed the immunoSEQ multiplex PCR reads into MiXCR, producing one record per CDR3 protein. Of just over 150,000 distinct CDR3 sequences in the sample, about 95% are singletons; the top ten hold roughly 0.15%. Germline V gene sequence: CDR1 DFQATT, CDR2 SNEGSKA (reference sequence). The trim removed 4 bases at V and 5 bases at J, leaving 6 bases unmatched. The CDR3 totals 14 residues.

The genes are TRBV20-1 and TRBJ1-4; TRBD1 matches at 8 bases. This receptor was obtained from a human donor with Susac syndrome. The sequenced material came from CD4+ T cells from PBMCs. The CDR3 DNA reads as TGCAGTGCTACCCACAGGGGGGGGAATGAAAAACTGTTTTTT. As protein: CSATHRGGNEKLFF.